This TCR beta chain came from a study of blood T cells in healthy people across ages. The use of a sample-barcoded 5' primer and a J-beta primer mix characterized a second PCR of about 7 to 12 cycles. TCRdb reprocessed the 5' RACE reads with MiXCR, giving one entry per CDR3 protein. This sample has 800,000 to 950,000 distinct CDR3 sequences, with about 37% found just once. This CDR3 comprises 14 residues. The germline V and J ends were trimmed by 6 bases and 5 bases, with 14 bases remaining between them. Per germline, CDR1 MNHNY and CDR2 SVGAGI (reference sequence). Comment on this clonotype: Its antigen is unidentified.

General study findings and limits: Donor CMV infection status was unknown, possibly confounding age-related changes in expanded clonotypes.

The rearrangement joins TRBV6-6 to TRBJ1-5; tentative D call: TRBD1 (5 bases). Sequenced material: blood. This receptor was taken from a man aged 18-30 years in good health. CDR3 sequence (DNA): TGTGCCAGCAGCCTCCCCGGCAGGGATCAGCCCCAGCATTTT. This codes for CASSLPGRDQPQHF.